The source of this TCR beta chain is a study of CD8 T cells in ankylosing spondylitis. TCR beta libraries were made by quantitative 5'-RACE with molecular barcodes. TCRdb redid the calling of the 5' RACE reads with MiXCR, one entry per CDR3 protein. Here the sample spans about 540,000 distinct CDR3 sequences, about 12% being singletons. The CDR3 is 13 residues long. Germline V gene sequence: CDR1 SGHRS, CDR2 YFSETQ. The J segment lost 7 bases and the V segment lost 0 bases, leaving 4 bases of the junction unmatched. Of note for this clonotype: Antigen unknown.

Study-level points and caveats: Significant enrichment of disease-linked clones was reported in matched ankylosing spondylitis synovial fluid. What appeared characteristic of ankylosing spondylitis blood was a TCR beta motif of eight highly homologous variants. Certain motif variants had earlier been reported in reactive arthritis synovial fluid and blood.

V gene TRBV5-1 combines with J gene TRBJ2-7, with 7 nucleotides matching TRBD1. The sequence derives from a male donor with ankylosing spondylitis. Sample: blood, either unsorted or a sorted T cell fraction (not recorded which). CDR3 coding DNA: TGCGCCAGCAGCTTGGATAGGGGGCGGGAGCAGTACGTC. Encoded protein: CASSLDRGREQYV.